A selection of T cell receptor beta chains follows, all from one sample in a study of CD8+ T cells in alopecia areata. Sequencing was performed with immunoSEQ multiplex PCR; in TCRdb, only in-frame clones are kept and a portion is missing. The profile shows 200,000 to 250,000 clones, around 66% of them singletons. The sample here was CD4+ T cells sorted from blood, taken at week 4, from a patient treated with tofacitinib. The receptor source for this set is a human donor with alopecia areata. The CDR3 runs from the conserved cysteine through the conserved F or W. Each record gives: V gene, D gene, J gene, clone size, CDR3 DNA, CDR3 protein. The D gene is left open where the match is weak. For some rows the clone size is stated as once, few or many, or as a class when expanded; others skip it.

V: TRBV11-2
D: NA
J: TRBJ2-5
size: NA
DNA: TGTGCCAGCAGCCAAGGGGCGATGCAAGAGACCCAGTACTTC
CDR3: CASSQGAMQETQYF

V: TRBV7-9
D: NA
J: TRBJ1-1
size: NA
DNA: TGTGCCAGCAGCGACGGAACGAACACTGAAGCTTTCTTT
CDR3: CASSDGTNTEAFF

V: TRBV30
D: TRBD2
J: TRBJ2-5
size: NA
DNA: TGTGCCTGGAGTTTCCGGACTAGCGTTGAGACCCAGTACTTC
CDR3: CAWSFRTSVETQYF

V: TRBV10-3
D: NA
J: TRBJ2-3
size: once
DNA: TGTGCCATCAGAGAGCCGGGCACAGATACGCAGTATTTT
CDR3: CAIREPGTDTQYF

V: TRBV4-1
D: NA
J: TRBJ1-4
size: NA
DNA: TGCGCCAGCTCTTCACCAGGGTCCCCAGAGGGAAAACTGTTTTTT
CDR3: CASSSPGSPEGKLFF

V: TRBV7-9
D: NA
J: TRBJ1-1
size: NA
DNA: TGTGCCAGCAGCTTAAGCAGATTGAACACTGAAGCTTTCTTT
CDR3: CASSLSRLNTEAFF

V: TRBV5-1
D: NA
J: TRBJ2-3
size: NA
DNA: TGCGCCAGCAGCTTCGGGGCAGCACCTACCACAGATACGCAGTATTTT
CDR3: CASSFGAAPTTDTQYF

V: TRBV6-5
D: NA
J: TRBJ2-1
size: NA
DNA: TGTGCCAGCAGTTACTGGCGTTCCTACAATGAGCAGTTCTTC
CDR3: CASSYWRSYNEQFF

V: TRBV5-1
D: TRBD1
J: TRBJ1-1
size: few
DNA: TGCGCCAGCTCCCGGACAGGAATGAACACTGAAGCTTTCTTT
CDR3: CASSRTGMNTEAFF

V: TRBV30
D: NA
J: TRBJ2-1
size: NA
DNA: TGTGCCTGGAGTGGGGTCTACAATGAGCAGTTCTTC
CDR3: CAWSGVYNEQFF

V: TRBV30
D: NA
J: TRBJ1-2
size: once
DNA: TGTGCCTGGAGTGTAATATATGTGGGCGGCTACACCTTC
CDR3: CAWSVIYVGGYTF

V: TRBV7-2
D: TRBD1
J: TRBJ2-3
size: NA
DNA: TGTGCCAGCAGCTTAGCACAGGGGTTTCTCGCAGATACGCAGTATTTT
CDR3: CASSLAQGFLADTQYF

V: TRBV7-2
D: TRBD1
J: TRBJ2-5
size: few
DNA: TGTGCCAGCAGCCCGAGGACAGGGGCGATAGGGGAGACCCAGTACTTC
CDR3: CASSPRTGAIGETQYF

V: TRBV25-1
D: NA
J: TRBJ1-1
size: NA
DNA: TGTGCCAGCAGTGAATATGCTGAAGCTTTCTTT
CDR3: CASSEYAEAFF

V: TRBV4-3
D: NA
J: TRBJ2-7
size: few
DNA: TGCGCCAGCAGCCAAGATCGTCGGGGGCCATACGAGCAGTACTTC
CDR3: CASSQDRRGPYEQYF

V: TRBV10-2
D: NA
J: TRBJ2-7
size: NA
DNA: TGCGCCAGCAGTCAAGAGAAGGGTTACGAGCAGTACTTC
CDR3: CASSQEKGYEQYF

V: TRBV7-2
D: NA
J: TRBJ1-1
size: NA
DNA: TGTGCCAGCAGCTTTTACGGAGATATGAACACTGAAGCTTTCTTT
CDR3: CASSFYGDMNTEAFF

V: TRBV7-2
D: TRBD1
J: TRBJ1-5
size: NA
DNA: TGTGCCAGCAGGGACACAGGGGGGAATCAGCCCCAGCATTTT
CDR3: CASRDTGGNQPQHF

V: TRBV6-1
D: TRBD1
J: TRBJ1-2
size: few
DNA: TGTGCCAGCAGTGAACAGGGGGGTCCCTATGGCTACACCTTC
CDR3: CASSEQGGPYGYTF

V: TRBV30
D: NA
J: TRBJ2-5
size: once
DNA: TGTGCCTGGAGTGCGGGGCTCCAAGAGACCCAGTACTTC
CDR3: CAWSAGLQETQYF

V: TRBV4-2
D: NA
J: TRBJ2-7
size: NA
DNA: TGTGCCAGCAGCCAAGATAGGGCAGGCTCCTACGAGCAGTACTTC
CDR3: CASSQDRAGSYEQYF

V: TRBV10-3
D: TRBD1
J: TRBJ1-3
size: many
DNA: TGTGCCATCCGGGACAGCTCTGGAAACACCATATATTTT
CDR3: CAIRDSSGNTIYF

V: TRBV5-1
D: NA
J: TRBJ1-2
size: NA
DNA: TGCGCCAGCAGCTTGGAGTGGGGACAAAAATATGGCTACACCTTC
CDR3: CASSLEWGQKYGYTF

V: TRBV30
D: NA
J: TRBJ1-6
size: NA
DNA: TGTGCCTGGAGACAGGAGTATTCACCCCTCCACTTT
CDR3: CAWRQEYSPLHF

V: TRBV4-3
D: TRBD1
J: TRBJ2-3
size: NA
DNA: TGCGCCAGCAGCCAAGATACGTCCGGGACAGCCGCTACAGATACGCAGTATTTT
CDR3: CASSQDTSGTAATDTQYF

V: TRBV6-5
D: NA
J: TRBJ1-2
size: NA
DNA: TGTGCCAGCAGAACCATCGGACAGACCTATGGCTACACCTTC
CDR3: CASRTIGQTYGYTF

V: TRBV9
D: TRBD2
J: TRBJ2-5
size: once
DNA: TGTGCCAGCAGCGTAGGTAGCGGGGGTAACCAAGAGACCCAGTACTTC
CDR3: CASSVGSGGNQETQYF

V: TRBV2
D: NA
J: TRBJ1-5
size: few
DNA: TGTGCCAGCTCCGGGGGTGTCAATCAGCCCCAGCATTTT
CDR3: CASSGGVNQPQHF

V: TRBV7-9
D: NA
J: TRBJ2-2
size: NA
DNA: TGTGCCAGCAGCTTAGAATCCGGGGAGCTGTTTTTT
CDR3: CASSLESGELFF

V: TRBV30
D: NA
J: TRBJ2-1
size: few
DNA: TGTGCCTGGAGTCAAGGGTGGTTCAGTCTCTTC
CDR3: CAWSQGWFSLF

V: TRBV7-9
D: NA
J: TRBJ2-5
size: NA
DNA: TGTGCCAGCAGCTTGGGGGGTACGGAGACCCAGTACTTC
CDR3: CASSLGGTETQYF

V: TRBV21-1
D: NA
J: TRBJ2-5
size: NA
DNA: TGTGCCAGCAGGGTCTTCCGGGACAGGGGTAAAGAGACCCAGTACTTC
CDR3: CASRVFRDRGKETQYF

V: TRBV15
D: NA
J: TRBJ1-2
size: NA
DNA: TGTGCCACCAGCAATGACGGGGATGGCTACACCTTC
CDR3: CATSNDGDGYTF

V: TRBV5-1
D: NA
J: TRBJ2-2
size: NA
DNA: TGCGCCAGCAGCCCCCAAGTTTGGGCAGGGAGAACCGGGGAGCTGTTTTTT
CDR3: CASSPQVWAGRTGELFF

V: TRBV27
D: TRBD1
J: TRBJ2-6
size: NA
DNA: TGTGCCAGCAGACGTCCCGGGACAGGCAGCTCTGGGGCCAACGTCCTGACTTTC
CDR3: CASRRPGTGSSGANVLTF

V: TRBV30
D: NA
J: TRBJ1-2
size: NA
DNA: TGTGCCTGGAGCTTCGGGGGAGGCTATGGCTACACCTTC
CDR3: CAWSFGGGYGYTF

V: TRBV19
D: NA
J: TRBJ1-5
size: NA
DNA: TGTGCCAGTAGTGGGGGGGGCCGTCAGCCCCAGCATTTT
CDR3: CASSGGGRQPQHF

V: TRBV7-9
D: NA
J: TRBJ1-1
size: NA
DNA: TGTGCCAGCAACCTGAAAGGGGCAGGGAGCACTGAAGCTTTCTTT
CDR3: CASNLKGAGSTEAFF

V: TRBV15
D: NA
J: TRBJ2-3
size: NA
DNA: TGTGCCACCAGCAGGCTGGGACGTCTAATGAATTGGGATACGCAGTATTTT
CDR3: CATSRLGRLMNWDTQYF

V: TRBV2
D: NA
J: TRBJ2-2
size: NA
DNA: TGTGCCAGCAGTGAGGTCGGGGAGCTGTTTTTT
CDR3: CASSEVGELFF

V: TRBV29-1
D: NA
J: TRBJ1-4
size: NA
DNA: TGCAGCGTTACAACTAATGAAAAACTGTTTTTT
CDR3: CSVTTNEKLFF

V: TRBV4-2
D: TRBD1
J: TRBJ1-5
size: NA
DNA: TGTGCCAGCAGCCAAGAAATGGGACAGTCAAATCAGCCCCAGCATTTT
CDR3: CASSQEMGQSNQPQHF

V: TRBV30
D: NA
J: TRBJ2-1
size: few
DNA: TGTGCCTGGGGATTCAGCAATGAGCAGTTCTTC
CDR3: CAWGFSNEQFF